These 12 T cell receptor beta chains came from one sample sequenced in a study of blood T cell repertoires in COVID-19. Produced via immunoSEQ multiplex PCR; TCRdb's table is partial and in-frame only. The sample yields hundreds of thousands of clones, 70% to 90% seen once. The sample taken for sequencing was peripheral blood. The receptors were gathered from a man aged 35 to 55 with acute or convalescent COVID-19.

This sequence joins TRBV5-6 and TRBJ1-1; 7 positions match TRBD1. With 4 bases clipped from V and 5 bases from J, the junction kept 11 bases outside the gene matches. The CDR3 spans 15 residues. CDR1 and CDR2 (germline): SGHDT, YYEEEE. The DNA of the CDR3 is TGTGCCAGCAGCCCCCTGGCGACAGGGAGGACTGAAGCTTTCTTT. Its translation: CASSPLATGRTEAFF.

V usage is TRBV6-2 or TRBV6-3 and J usage is TRBJ2-4; 8 bases are a match to TRBD2. The length of the CDR3 is 15 residues. J gave up 3 bases and V 2 bases, and 3 bases lay outside the gene matches. Germline CDR1 reads MNHEY; CDR2 reads SVGEGT. CDR3 residues: CASSYTSGGKNIQYF. The CDR3 coding sequence is TGTGCCAGCAGTTACACTAGCGGCGGCAAAAACATTCAGTACTTC.

The CDR3 sequence is CATSDGTGGRTEAFF. CDR3 in DNA: TGTGCCACCAGTGATGGGACAGGGGGCCGCACTGAAGCTTTCTTT. The chain combines TRBV24-1 with TRBJ1-1; 12 nucleotides line up with TRBD1. The CDR3 runs to 15 residues. Germline assignment: CDR1 KGHDR and CDR2 SFDVKD. Trimming took 3 bases from V and 4 from J; bases not matched to a gene: 2.

The rearrangement joins TRBV5-4 to TRBJ2-7; a weak D match, TRBD1 (5 bases). The germline V gene has CDR1 SGHNT and CDR2 YYREEE (reference sequence). Trimming cost V 2 bases and J 1 base, with 10 bases left between them. The CDR3 consists of 14 residues. The DNA of the CDR3 is TGTGCCAGCAGCTTAGGACAAGGATCCTACGAGCAGTACTTC. Translating it yields CASSLGQGSYEQYF.

Only a few counts were recorded for this clone. The rearrangement joins TRBV7-4 to TRBJ1-2; 9 bases map to TRBD1. CDR3 length equals 17 residues. V lost 4 bases and J lost 4; bases outside the gene matches: 13. Germline V gene lookup returns CDR1 SGHVT and CDR2 SQSDAQ. The CDR3 coding sequence is TGTGCCAGCAGCTACCTCCGGGACAGGGATCCCCTCTATGGCTACACCTTC. Its translation: CASSYLRDRDPLYGYTF. Variable domain in full (rest from reference TRBV7-4 and TRBJ1-2): GAGVSQSPRYKVAKRGRDVALRCDSISGHVTLYWYRQTLGQGSEVLTYSQSDAQRDKSGRPSGRFSAERPERSVSTLKIQRTEQGDSAVYLCASSYLRDRDPLYGYTFGSGTRLTVV.

The CDR3 DNA reads TGTGCAAGTCGCGCTCATTACAGGGAGCAGTTCTTC. It is translated as CASRAHYREQFF. The rearrangement uses TRBV12-2 and TRBJ2-1; TRBD1 reflects the table's D call only, with no check against the DNA. TRBV12-2 is marked as a pseudogene. This CDR3 is 12 amino acids long.

The chain uses TRBV12-3 or TRBV12-4 and TRBJ1-1, with 7 positions matching TRBD1. There are 13 residues in the CDR3. The junction had 4 bases not matched to a gene; V was cut back by 6 bases and J by 3 bases. The CDR3 region has the DNA TGTGCCAGCAGAGACAGGGAAGACACTGAAGCTTTCTTT. Its protein product is CASRDREDTEAFF.

The chain links TRBV11-2 to TRBJ2-3, with 8 positions matching TRBD2. CDR1 is SGHAT and CDR2 is FQNNGV in the germline V gene. Trimming cost V 1 base and J 3 bases; bases outside gene matches: 3. The length of the CDR3 is 15 residues. The CDR3 region has the DNA TGTGCCAGCAGCTTAGCGGGGGGGCCTACAGATACGCAGTATTTT. It codes for CASSLAGGPTDTQYF.

The V and J genes are TRBV5-4 and TRBJ2-3; TRBD2 matches 10 bases. V was pared by 4 bases and J by 5 bases, with 10 bases of the junction left unmatched. Per the germline V gene, CDR1 is SGHNT and CDR2 is YYREEE (reference sequence). CDR3 length equals 16 residues. The CDR3 reads CASSVIAGGRGDTQYF. The CDR3 DNA reads as TGTGCCAGCAGCGTTATAGCGGGGGGCCGGGGAGATACGCAGTATTTT.

This chain joins TRBV6-5 and TRBJ2-7; TRBD1 might be the D (6 bases). The CDR3 is made up of 13 amino acids. V lost 6 bases and J lost 7, with 16 bases in between. Germline V lookup: CDR1 MNHEY, CDR2 SVGAGI. DNA for the CDR3: TGTGCCAGCAGCCCACAGGGATCTGTGGAGCAGTACTTC. Amino acid sequence: CASSPQGSVEQYF.

The chain combines TRBV6-5 with TRBJ1-4; the match to TRBD1 covers 7 bases. CDR3 length: 14 residues. Trimming at V came to 5 bases and at J to 8 bases, leaving 8 bases not matched to a gene. Per the germline V gene, CDR1 is MNHEY and CDR2 is SVGAGI. CDR3 residues: CASSLDRVGEKLFF. The CDR3 DNA reads TGTGCCAGCAGTCTTGACAGGGTGGGGGAAAAACTGTTTTTT.

This sequence joins TRBV6-5 and TRBJ2-2, with a weak D call TRBD2 (6 bases). V lost 2 bases to trimming and J lost 4 bases, with 8 bases between them. Germline V gene sequence: CDR1 MNHEY, CDR2 SVGAGI. The CDR3 runs 14 residues. The CDR3 protein is CASSYGTPTGELFF. For the CDR3, the DNA is TGTGCCAGCAGTTACGGGACTCCCACCGGGGAGCTGTTTTTT.